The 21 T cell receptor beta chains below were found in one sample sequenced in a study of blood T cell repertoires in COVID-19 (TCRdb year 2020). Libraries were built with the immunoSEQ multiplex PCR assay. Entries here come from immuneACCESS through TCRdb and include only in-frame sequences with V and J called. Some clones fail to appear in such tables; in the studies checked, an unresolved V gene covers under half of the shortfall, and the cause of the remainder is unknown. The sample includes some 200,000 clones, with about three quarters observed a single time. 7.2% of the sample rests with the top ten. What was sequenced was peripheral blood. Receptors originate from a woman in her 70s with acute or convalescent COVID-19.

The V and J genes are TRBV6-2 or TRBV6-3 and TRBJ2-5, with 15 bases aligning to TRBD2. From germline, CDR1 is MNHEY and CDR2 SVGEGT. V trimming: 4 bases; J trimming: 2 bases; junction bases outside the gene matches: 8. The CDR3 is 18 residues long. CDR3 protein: CASSWGTSGRPSQETQYF. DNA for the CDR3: TGTGCCAGCAGTTGGGGGACTAGCGGGAGGCCTTCGCAAGAGACCCAGTACTTC.

CDR3 nucleotide sequence: TGTGCCAGCAGCGTACACGGACAGGGGGGTGAAAAACTGTTTTTT. This codes for CASSVHGQGGEKLFF. The chain links TRBV9 to TRBJ1-4; TRBD1 matches 10 bases. This CDR3 comprises 15 residues. Unmatched junction bases numbered 4, after V lost 1 base and J lost 7 bases. Looked up from germline, CDR1 is SGDLS and CDR2 is YYNGEE.

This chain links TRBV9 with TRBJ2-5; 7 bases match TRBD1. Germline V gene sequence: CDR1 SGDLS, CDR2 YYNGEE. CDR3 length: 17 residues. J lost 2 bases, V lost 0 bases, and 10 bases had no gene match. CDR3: CASSVAIDDRVQETQYF. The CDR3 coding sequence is TGTGCCAGCAGCGTAGCCATCGACGACAGGGTGCAAGAGACCCAGTACTTC.

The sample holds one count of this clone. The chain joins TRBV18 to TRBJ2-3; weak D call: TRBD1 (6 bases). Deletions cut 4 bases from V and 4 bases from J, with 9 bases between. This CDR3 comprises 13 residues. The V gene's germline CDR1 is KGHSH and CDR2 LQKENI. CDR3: CASSLRQADTQYF. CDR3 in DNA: TGTGCCAGCTCACTTCGACAGGCAGATACGCAGTATTTT.

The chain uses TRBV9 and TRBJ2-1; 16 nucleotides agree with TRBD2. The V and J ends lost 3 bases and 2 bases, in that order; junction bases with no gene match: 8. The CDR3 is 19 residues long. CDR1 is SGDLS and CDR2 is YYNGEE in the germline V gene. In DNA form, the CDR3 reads TGTGCCAGCAGCGCCAAGACCGGGACTAGCGGGGGGGCCTACAATGAGCAGTTCTTC. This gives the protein CASSAKTGTSGGAYNEQFF.

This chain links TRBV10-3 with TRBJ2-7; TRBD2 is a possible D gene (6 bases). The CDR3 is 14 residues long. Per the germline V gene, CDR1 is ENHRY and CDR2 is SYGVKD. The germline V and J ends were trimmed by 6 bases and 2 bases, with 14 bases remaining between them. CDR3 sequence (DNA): TGTGCCATCAGAAGCGGGTTGGGGGCCTACGAGCAGTACTTC. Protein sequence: CAIRSGLGAYEQYF.

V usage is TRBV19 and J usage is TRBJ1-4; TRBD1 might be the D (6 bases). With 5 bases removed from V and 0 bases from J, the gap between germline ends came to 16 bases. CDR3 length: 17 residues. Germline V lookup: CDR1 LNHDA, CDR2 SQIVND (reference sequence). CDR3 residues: CASSEQGRDATNEKLFF. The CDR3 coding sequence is TGTGCCAGTAGTGAACAGGGTCGAGATGCAACTAATGAAAAACTGTTTTTT.

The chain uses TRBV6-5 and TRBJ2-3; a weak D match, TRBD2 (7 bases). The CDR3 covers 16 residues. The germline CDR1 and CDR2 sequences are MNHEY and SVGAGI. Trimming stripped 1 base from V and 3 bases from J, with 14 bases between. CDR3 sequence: CASSYWGGRGTDTQYF. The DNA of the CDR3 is TGTGCCAGCAGTTACTGGGGGGGCCGGGGAACAGATACGCAGTATTTT.

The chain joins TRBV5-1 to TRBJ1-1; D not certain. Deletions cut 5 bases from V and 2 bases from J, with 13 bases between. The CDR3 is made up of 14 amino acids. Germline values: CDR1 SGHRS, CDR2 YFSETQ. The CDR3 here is CASRRTPGNTEAFF. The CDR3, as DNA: TGCGCCAGCAGACGAACTCCAGGAAACACTGAAGCTTTCTTT.

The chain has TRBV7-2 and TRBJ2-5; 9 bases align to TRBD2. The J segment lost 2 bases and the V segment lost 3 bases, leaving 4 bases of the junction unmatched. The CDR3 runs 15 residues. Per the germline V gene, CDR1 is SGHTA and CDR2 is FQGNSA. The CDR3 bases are TGTGCCAGCAGCTTTAGGGCGGGGGGGCAAGAGACCCAGTACTTC. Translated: CASSFRAGGQETQYF.

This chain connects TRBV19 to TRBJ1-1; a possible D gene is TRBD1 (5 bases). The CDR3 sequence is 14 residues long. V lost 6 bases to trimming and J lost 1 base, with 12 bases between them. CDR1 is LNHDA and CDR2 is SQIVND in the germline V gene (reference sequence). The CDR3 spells CASRPGLSNTEAFF. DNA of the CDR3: TGTGCCAGTAGACCGGGACTCTCGAACACTGAAGCTTTCTTT.

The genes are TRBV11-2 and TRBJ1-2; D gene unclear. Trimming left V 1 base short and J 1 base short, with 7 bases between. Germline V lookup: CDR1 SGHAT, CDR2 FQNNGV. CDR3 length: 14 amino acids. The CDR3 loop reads CASSLGGINYGYTF. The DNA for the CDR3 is TGTGCCAGCAGCTTAGGAGGGATTAACTATGGCTACACCTTC. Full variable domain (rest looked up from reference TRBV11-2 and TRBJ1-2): EAGVAQSPRYKIIEKRQSVAFWCNPISGHATLYWYQQILGQGPKLLIQFQNNGVVDDSQLPKDRFSAERLKGVDSTLKIQPAKLEDSAVYLCASSLGGINYGYTFGSGTRLTVV.

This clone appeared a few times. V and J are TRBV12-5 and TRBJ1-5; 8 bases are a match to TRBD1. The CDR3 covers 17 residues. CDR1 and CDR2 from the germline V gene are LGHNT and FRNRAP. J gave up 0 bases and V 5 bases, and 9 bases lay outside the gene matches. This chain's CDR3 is CASGRGQGDYSNQPQHF. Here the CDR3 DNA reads TGTGCTAGTGGTCGAGGACAGGGAGATTATAGCAATCAGCCCCAGCATTTT. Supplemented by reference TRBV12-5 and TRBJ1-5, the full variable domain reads DARVTQTPRHKVTEMGQEVTMRCQPILGHNTVFWYRQTMMQGLELLAYFRNRAPLDDSGMPKDRFSAEMPDATLATLKIQPSEPRDSAVYFCASGRGQGDYSNQPQHFGDGTRLSIL.

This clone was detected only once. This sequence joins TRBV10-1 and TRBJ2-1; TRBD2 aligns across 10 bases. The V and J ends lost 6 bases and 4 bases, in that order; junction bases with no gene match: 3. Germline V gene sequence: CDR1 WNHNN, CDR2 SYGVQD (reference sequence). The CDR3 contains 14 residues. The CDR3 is CASSTSGAYNEQFF. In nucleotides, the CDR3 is TGCGCCAGCAGCACTAGCGGGGCTTACAATGAGCAGTTCTTC.

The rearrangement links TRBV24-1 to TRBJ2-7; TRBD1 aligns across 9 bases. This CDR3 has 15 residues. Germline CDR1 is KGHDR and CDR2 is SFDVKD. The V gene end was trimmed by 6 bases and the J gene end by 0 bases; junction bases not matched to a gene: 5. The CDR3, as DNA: TGTGCCACCAGTCCCGGGGACAGGGACTCCTACGAGCAGTACTTC. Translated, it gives CATSPGDRDSYEQYF.

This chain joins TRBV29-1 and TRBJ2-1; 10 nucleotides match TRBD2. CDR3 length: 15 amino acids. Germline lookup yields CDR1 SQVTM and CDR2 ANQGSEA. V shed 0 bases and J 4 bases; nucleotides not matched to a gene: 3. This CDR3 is CSVEDPAGGYNEQFF. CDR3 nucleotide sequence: TGCAGCGTTGAAGATCCAGCGGGGGGGTACAATGAGCAGTTCTTC.

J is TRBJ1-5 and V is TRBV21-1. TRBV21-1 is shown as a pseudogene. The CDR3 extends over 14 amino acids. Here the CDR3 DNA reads TGTGCCAGCAGCATATTTTATAGCAATCAGCCCCAGCATTTT. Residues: CASSIFYSNQPQHF.

CDR3 in amino acids: CSVVISGGPTDTQYF. CDR3 bases: TGCAGCGTTGTCATTAGCGGGGGGCCCACAGATACGCAGTATTTT. V is TRBV29-1 and J is TRBJ2-3; 10 nucleotides line up with TRBD2. This CDR3 contains 15 residues. Germline V gene lookup returns CDR1 SQVTM and CDR2 ANQGSEA. V trimming: 4 bases; J trimming: 2 bases; junction bases outside the gene matches: 6.

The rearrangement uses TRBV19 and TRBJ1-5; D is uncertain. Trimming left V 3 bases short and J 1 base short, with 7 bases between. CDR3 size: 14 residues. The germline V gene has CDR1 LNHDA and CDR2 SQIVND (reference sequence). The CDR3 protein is CASSISQSNQPQHF. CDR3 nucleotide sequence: TGTGCCAGTAGTATCTCCCAGAGCAATCAGCCCCAGCATTTT. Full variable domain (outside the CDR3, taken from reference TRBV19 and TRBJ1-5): DGGITQSPKYLFRKEGQNVTLSCEQNLNHDAMYWYRQDPGQGLRLIYYSQIVNDFQKGDIAEGYSVSREKKESFPLTVTSAQKNPTAFYLCASSISQSNQPQHFGDGTRLSIL.

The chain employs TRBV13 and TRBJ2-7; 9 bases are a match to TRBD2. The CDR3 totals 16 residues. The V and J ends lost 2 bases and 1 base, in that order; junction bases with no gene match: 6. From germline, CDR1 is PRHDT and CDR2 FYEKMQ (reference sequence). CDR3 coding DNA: TGTGCCAGCAGCTTATTTAGCGGGGGAACTTCCTACGAGCAGTACTTC. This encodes CASSLFSGGTSYEQYF. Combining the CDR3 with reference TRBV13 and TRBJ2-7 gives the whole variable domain AAGVIQSPRHLIKEKRETATLKCYPIPRHDTVYWYQQGPGQDPQFLISFYEKMQSDKGSIPDRFSAQQFSDYHSELNMSSLELGDSALYFCASSLFSGGTSYEQYFGPGTRLTVT.

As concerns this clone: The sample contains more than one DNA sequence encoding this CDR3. CDR3 in DNA: TGCGCCAGCAGCTTGGACAGGGGGGATGGCTACACCTTC. Encoded protein: CASSLDRGDGYTF. The chain uses TRBV5-1 and TRBJ1-2, with 8 positions matching TRBD1. The V segment lost 0 bases and the J segment 6 bases; nucleotides outside the gene matches: 1. This CDR3 contains 13 residues. Germline V gene data show CDR1 as SGHRS and CDR2 as YFSETQ. Full variable domain (outside the CDR3, taken from reference TRBV5-1 and TRBJ1-2): KAGVTQTPRYLIKTRGQQVTLSCSPISGHRSVSWYQQTPGQGLQFLFEYFSETQRNKGNFPGRFSGRQFSNSRSEMNVSTLELGDSALYLCASSLDRGDGYTFGSGTRLTVV.